This is a list of T cell receptor beta chains from one sample in a study of response to subunit inactivated influenza vaccine. Each CDR3 protein is one row after TCRdb ran MiXCR on the RT-PCR reads. Found here are 600,000 to 850,000 distinct CDR3 sequences, 14% of them singletons; the top ten hold about 7.4%. Sequencing was performed on PBMCs from blood, taken 14 days before vaccination. The receptors derive from a man aged 50-59 years who received an inactivated influenza vaccine. CDR3s include the opening cysteine and the closing phenylalanine or tryptophan. D genes are given only for firm matches.

D gene	V gene	J gene	CDR3 protein
-	TRBV19	TRBJ2-1	CASSIVLMGDEQFF
-	TRBV11-2	TRBJ2-7	CASRPGPRRYEQYF
-	TRBV24-1	TRBJ1-2	CATSDLHDYGYTF
-	TRBV7-3	TRBJ1-1	CASSLPTAVNTEAFF
-	TRBV30	TRBJ2-2	CAWSRAANTGELFF
TRBD2	TRBV11-2	TRBJ2-3	CASSPGTSGGAGTDTQYF
-	TRBV14	TRBJ1-1	CASSQAWGNTEAFF
-	TRBV20-1	TRBJ2-7	CSASILGYEQYF
-	TRBV12-3/TRBV12-4	TRBJ1-2	CASSMTGGGYTF
-	TRBV29-1	TRBJ1-2	CSVVGQGWGYTF
TRBD2	TRBV7-8	TRBJ2-1	CASSLAPSGRATMGYNEQFF